The 25 T cell receptor beta chains presented below share a single source sample, sequenced in a study of blood T cell repertoires in COVID-19. Using immunoSEQ multiplex PCR, the repertoire was profiled, and TCRdb retains in-frame clones only, with some absent. The table records 150,000 to 200,000 clones, about 80% of them present only once. Sequencing was carried out using peripheral blood. These receptors were obtained from a woman in her seventies with acute or convalescent COVID-19.

This clone was seen a few times. V usage is TRBV7-2 and J usage is TRBJ1-4; the D gene is possibly TRBD1 (6 bases). The V gene's germline CDR1 is SGHTA and CDR2 FQGNSA. The CDR3 has 15 residues. The V gene lost 2 bases and the J gene lost 7 bases, with 14 bases spanning the gap. The CDR3 sequence: CASSLWAGVGEKLFF. In DNA form, the CDR3 reads TGTGCCAGCAGCTTATGGGCAGGGGTGGGTGAAAAACTGTTTTTT.

The gene calls are TRBV9 and TRBJ1-1; D is undetermined. Trimming pared 1 base from V and 4 bases from J, leaving 8 bases between. The length of the CDR3 is 13 residues. The germline V gene encodes CDR1 SGDLS and CDR2 YYNGEE. The CDR3 here is CASSVYSGTEAFF. CDR3 DNA: TGTGCCAGCAGCGTATACTCGGGCACTGAAGCTTTCTTT.

The chain employs TRBV7-2 and TRBJ2-2, with TRBD1 matching over 7 bases. After removal of 5 bases from V and 6 bases from J, the junction contained 9 bases not matched to a gene. Germline V gene data show CDR1 as SGHTA and CDR2 as FQGNSA. The CDR3 covers 15 residues. The CDR3 DNA reads TGTGCCAGCAGCCGCGACAGGGTTGGAGCCGGGGAGCTGTTTTTT. It is translated as CASSRDRVGAGELFF.

The chain employs TRBV7-2 and TRBJ1-5; maybe TRBD1 (5 bases). V lost 5 bases and J 4 bases, leaving 9 bases between the germline ends. Looked up from germline, CDR1 is SGHTA and CDR2 is FQGNSA. This CDR3 has 13 residues. The CDR3 spells CASSRNRNQPQHF. CDR3 nucleotide sequence: TGTGCCAGCAGCCGGAACAGGAATCAGCCCCAGCATTTT.

V is TRBV5-1 and J is TRBJ2-2; the D gene is possibly TRBD2 (6 bases). Trimming cost V 0 bases and J 3 bases, with 12 bases left between them. Looked up from germline, CDR1 is SGHRS and CDR2 is YFSETQ. The CDR3 sequence is 16 residues long. CDR3 region: CASSLGNSGYTGELFF. The CDR3 nucleotides are TGCGCCAGCAGCTTGGGTAATAGCGGATACACCGGGGAGCTGTTTTTT.

The chain carries TRBV19 and TRBJ1-1; no definite D call. The CDR3 spans 11 residues. Trimming cost V 6 bases and J 9 bases, with 11 bases left between them. From germline, CDR1 is LNHDA and CDR2 SQIVND (reference sequence). DNA of the CDR3: TGTGCCAGTAGACAGCAAGTTAAAGCTTTCTTT. This translates into CASRQQVKAFF.

This clone has only a few counts. This rearrangement joins TRBV24-1 to TRBJ2-7, with 10 nucleotides matching TRBD1. The CDR3 length is 19 residues. From germline, CDR1 is KGHDR and CDR2 SFDVKD. Germline trimming cut 5 bases from V and 2 bases from J; bases unmatched to any gene: 17. CDR3 bases: TGTGCCACCAGTGTTCGGCATTGGTTTGGGGGACAGGGGACCTACGAGCAGTACTTC. As protein: CATSVRHWFGGQGTYEQYF.

This clone was seen a few times. V usage is TRBV11-1 and J usage is TRBJ2-1; 13 bases are a match to TRBD2. Germline assignment: CDR1 SGHAT and CDR2 FQDESV (reference sequence). The CDR3 sequence is 15 residues long. After removal of 5 bases from V and 7 bases from J, the junction contained 5 bases not matched to a gene. The DNA for the CDR3 is TGTGCCAGCAGCCGGACTAGCGGGAGCAATAATGAGCAGTTCTTC. Translated: CASSRTSGSNNEQFF.

This chain joins TRBV19 and TRBJ2-5, with D perhaps matching TRBD1 (6 bases). The germline CDR1 and CDR2 sequences are LNHDA and SQIVND (reference sequence). The ends were cut back, 5 bases at V and 3 bases at J, with 10 bases in the middle. This CDR3 region has 13 residues. This CDR3 reads CASSPSGEETQYF. The DNA of the CDR3 is TGTGCCAGTAGTCCTTCAGGGGAAGAGACCCAGTACTTC.

The chain joins TRBV9 to TRBJ1-4; 8 bases are a match to TRBD1. The CDR3 runs to 15 residues. The V segment lost 1 base and the J segment 6 bases; nucleotides outside the gene matches: 5. In germline, CDR1 is SGDLS, CDR2 YYNGEE. The CDR3: CASSVSPGGDEKLFF. The CDR3 bases are TGTGCCAGCAGCGTATCCCCAGGGGGCGATGAAAAACTGTTTTTT.

The chain recombines TRBV19 with TRBJ1-2; the D gene is possibly TRBD1 (6 bases). CDR3 size: 14 residues. Trimming cost V 7 bases and J 6 bases, with 18 bases left between them. Germline CDR1 LNHDA, CDR2 SQIVND (reference sequence). In DNA form, the CDR3 reads TGTGCCAGTACGGTATCCAGGGGTCAGGATGGCTACACCTTC. Protein product: CASTVSRGQDGYTF.

About this clone: This specimen includes other DNA sequences encoding the same CDR3. The chain is built from TRBV7-3 and TRBJ2-2; D not resolved. The CDR3 consists of 12 residues. V lost 3 bases, J lost 5 bases, and 4 bases lay in between. The germline V gene has CDR1 SGHTA and CDR2 FQGTGA. CDR3 sequence: CASSLETGELFF. The CDR3 region has the DNA TGTGCCAGCAGCTTGGAGACCGGGGAGCTGTTTTTT.

The rearrangement uses TRBV10-3 and TRBJ2-1; 9 bases map to TRBD2. Germline CDR1 and CDR2: ENHRY and SYGVKD. The CDR3 is 16 residues long. The V and J ends lost 2 bases and 3 bases, in that order; junction bases with no gene match: 5. The CDR3 reads CAISEAGGKRYNEQFF. The DNA of the CDR3 is TGTGCCATCAGTGAGGCGGGGGGGAAACGCTACAATGAGCAGTTCTTC.

The V call is TRBV5-1, the J call TRBJ2-1; D call uncertain. The V gene lost 0 bases and the J gene lost 1 base, with 8 bases spanning the gap. This CDR3 has 15 residues. From germline, CDR1 is SGHRS and CDR2 YFSETQ. CDR3 sequence: CASSLAVRSYNEQFF. CDR3 nucleotides: TGCGCCAGCAGCTTGGCGGTTCGATCCTACAATGAGCAGTTCTTC.

The chain couples TRBV2 to TRBJ1-3, with 7 bases fitting TRBD1. From germline, CDR1 is SNHLY and CDR2 FYNNEI. V lost 5 bases, J lost 0 bases, and 7 bases stayed unmatched. CDR3 length: 16 amino acids. The chain's CDR3 is CASSLQGTGSGNTIYF. The CDR3 DNA is TGTGCCAGCAGTCTACAGGGGACGGGCTCTGGAAACACCATATATTTT.

V is TRBV27 and J is TRBJ2-5; 7 nucleotides match TRBD1. Germline V gene sequence: CDR1 MNHEY, CDR2 SMNVEV (reference sequence). This CDR3 comprises 14 residues. V dropped 5 bases and J dropped 5; count of bases not matched to a gene: 8. CDR3 residues: CASSPTGTYETQYF. The CDR3 DNA is TGTGCCAGCAGTCCGACAGGGACATATGAGACCCAGTACTTC.

V is TRBV27 and J is TRBJ2-7; TRBD1 is a possible D gene (5 bases). Germline V gene data show CDR1 as MNHEY and CDR2 as SMNVEV (reference sequence). CDR3 size: 12 residues. V dropped 0 bases and J dropped 7 bases, with 7 bases sitting between them. The CDR3 DNA is TGTGCCAGCAGTTTATCGAAGGGGGAGCAGTACTTC. It is translated as CASSLSKGEQYF.

The chain combines TRBV7-6 with TRBJ2-1; D is unclear. The CDR3 contains 15 residues. Per the germline V gene, CDR1 is SGHVS and CDR2 is FNYEAQ. Trimming took 1 base from V and 6 from J, leaving 13 bases between them. CDR3 residues: CASSLVPLEVNEQFF. In DNA, the CDR3 is TGTGCCAGCAGCTTAGTCCCCCTAGAAGTCAATGAGCAGTTCTTC.

The chain employs TRBV3-1 (or the pseudogene TRBV3-2) and TRBJ1-1; a possible D gene is TRBD1 (5 bases). Trimming cost V 2 bases and J 1 base, with 11 bases left between them. The CDR3 totals 15 residues. Germline lookup yields CDR1 LGHDT and CDR2 YNNKEL (reference sequence). CDR3 loop: CASSQYHGGNTEAFF. CDR3 coding DNA: TGTGCCAGCAGCCAATATCACGGGGGGAACACTGAAGCTTTCTTT.

J is TRBJ1-1 and V is TRBV9; D remains unclear. Germline CDR1 reads SGDLS; CDR2 reads YYNGEE. This CDR3 has 15 residues. V lost 0 bases and J 0 bases, leaving 9 bases between the germline ends. CDR3 DNA sequence: TGTGCCAGCAGCGTAGGGAACAGCATGAACACTGAAGCTTTCTTT. It specifies CASSVGNSMNTEAFF.

V gene TRBV6-5 combines with J gene TRBJ2-7; D is perhaps TRBD1 (6 bases). Germline V gene sequence: CDR1 MNHEY, CDR2 SVGAGI. V was shortened by 0 bases and J by 6 bases, with 18 bases between the two germline ends. The CDR3 sequence is 16 residues long. CDR3 nucleotide sequence: TGTGCCAGCAGTTACTCGAAGGGGGAGACCTTTAGCGAGCAGTACTTC. Amino acid sequence: CASSYSKGETFSEQYF.

The chain uses TRBV14 and TRBJ2-1, with D possibly matching TRBD2 (6 bases). The germline V gene has CDR1 SGHDN and CDR2 FVKESK. CDR3 length equals 14 residues. Trimming pared 1 base from V and 3 bases from J, leaving 7 bases between. The CDR3 protein is CASSQVSGYNEQFF. CDR3 nucleotides: TGTGCCAGCAGCCAAGTTAGCGGCTACAATGAGCAGTTCTTC. The variable domain in full, completed from reference TRBV14 and TRBJ2-1, reads EAGVTQFPSHSVIEKGQTVTLRCDPISGHDNLYWYRRVMGKEIKFLLHFVKESKQDESGMPNNRFLAERTGGTYSTLKVQPAELEDSGVYFCASSQVSGYNEQFFGPGTRLTVL.

The rearrangement links TRBV19 to TRBJ1-6; possible D gene TRBD1, 6 bases. The germline V gene has CDR1 LNHDA and CDR2 SQIVND (reference sequence). Trimming took 5 bases from V and 16 from J, leaving 15 bases between them. This CDR3 spans 12 amino acids. The CDR3 sequence: CASSPGGHQLHF. The CDR3 nucleotides read TGTGCCAGTAGTCCCGGGGGGCACCAACTCCACTTT. Full variable domain (missing parts from reference TRBV19 and TRBJ1-6): DGGITQSPKYLFRKEGQNVTLSCEQNLNHDAMYWYRQDPGQGLRLIYYSQIVNDFQKGDIAEGYSVSREKKESFPLTVTSAQKNPTAFYLCASSPGGHQLHFGNGTRLTVT.

The J gene is TRBJ2-2, the V gene TRBV5-1, with 8 bases aligning to TRBD1. Germline V gene data show CDR1 as SGHRS and CDR2 as YFSETQ. CDR3 length: 18 amino acids. The V and J ends lost 3 bases and 0 bases, in that order; junction bases with no gene match: 10. The CDR3 bases are TGCGCCAGCAGCTGGACAGGGCGCAGCGGAACGAACACCGGGGAGCTGTTTTTT. Encoded protein: CASSWTGRSGTNTGELFF.

This chain connects TRBV6-5 to TRBJ2-7; 7 bases align to TRBD2. There are 15 residues in the CDR3. With V trimmed by 11 bases and J by 0 bases, 13 bases remained unmatched. Germline lookup yields CDR1 MNHEY and CDR2 SVGAGI. CDR3 bases: TGTGCCCGACGCCCAGGGCCTAGCGGCTCCTACGAGCAGTACTTC. Protein: CARRPGPSGSYEQYF.